This record covers a single T cell receptor beta chain. The data were taken from a study of blood T cell repertoires in COVID-19. The repertoire was sequenced with immunoSEQ multiplex PCR; TCRdb's copy has only in-frame clones and lacks some. This sample carries 45,000 to 55,000 clones, about nine tenths of them seen once, and the ten largest clones take less than 9%. With V trimmed by 5 bases and J by 6 bases, 6 bases remained unmatched. This CDR3 spans 13 amino acids. Germline V gene data show CDR1 as LNHDA and CDR2 as SQIVND (reference sequence). The sequencing input was peripheral blood. The sequence was obtained from a man aged 50-59 years with active COVID-19. This chain joins TRBV19 and TRBJ1-2; 7 bases are a match to TRBD1. In DNA form, the CDR3 reads TGTGCCAGTAGTTACAGGGGCCCAGATGGCTACACCTTC. It translates to CASSYRGPDGYTF.